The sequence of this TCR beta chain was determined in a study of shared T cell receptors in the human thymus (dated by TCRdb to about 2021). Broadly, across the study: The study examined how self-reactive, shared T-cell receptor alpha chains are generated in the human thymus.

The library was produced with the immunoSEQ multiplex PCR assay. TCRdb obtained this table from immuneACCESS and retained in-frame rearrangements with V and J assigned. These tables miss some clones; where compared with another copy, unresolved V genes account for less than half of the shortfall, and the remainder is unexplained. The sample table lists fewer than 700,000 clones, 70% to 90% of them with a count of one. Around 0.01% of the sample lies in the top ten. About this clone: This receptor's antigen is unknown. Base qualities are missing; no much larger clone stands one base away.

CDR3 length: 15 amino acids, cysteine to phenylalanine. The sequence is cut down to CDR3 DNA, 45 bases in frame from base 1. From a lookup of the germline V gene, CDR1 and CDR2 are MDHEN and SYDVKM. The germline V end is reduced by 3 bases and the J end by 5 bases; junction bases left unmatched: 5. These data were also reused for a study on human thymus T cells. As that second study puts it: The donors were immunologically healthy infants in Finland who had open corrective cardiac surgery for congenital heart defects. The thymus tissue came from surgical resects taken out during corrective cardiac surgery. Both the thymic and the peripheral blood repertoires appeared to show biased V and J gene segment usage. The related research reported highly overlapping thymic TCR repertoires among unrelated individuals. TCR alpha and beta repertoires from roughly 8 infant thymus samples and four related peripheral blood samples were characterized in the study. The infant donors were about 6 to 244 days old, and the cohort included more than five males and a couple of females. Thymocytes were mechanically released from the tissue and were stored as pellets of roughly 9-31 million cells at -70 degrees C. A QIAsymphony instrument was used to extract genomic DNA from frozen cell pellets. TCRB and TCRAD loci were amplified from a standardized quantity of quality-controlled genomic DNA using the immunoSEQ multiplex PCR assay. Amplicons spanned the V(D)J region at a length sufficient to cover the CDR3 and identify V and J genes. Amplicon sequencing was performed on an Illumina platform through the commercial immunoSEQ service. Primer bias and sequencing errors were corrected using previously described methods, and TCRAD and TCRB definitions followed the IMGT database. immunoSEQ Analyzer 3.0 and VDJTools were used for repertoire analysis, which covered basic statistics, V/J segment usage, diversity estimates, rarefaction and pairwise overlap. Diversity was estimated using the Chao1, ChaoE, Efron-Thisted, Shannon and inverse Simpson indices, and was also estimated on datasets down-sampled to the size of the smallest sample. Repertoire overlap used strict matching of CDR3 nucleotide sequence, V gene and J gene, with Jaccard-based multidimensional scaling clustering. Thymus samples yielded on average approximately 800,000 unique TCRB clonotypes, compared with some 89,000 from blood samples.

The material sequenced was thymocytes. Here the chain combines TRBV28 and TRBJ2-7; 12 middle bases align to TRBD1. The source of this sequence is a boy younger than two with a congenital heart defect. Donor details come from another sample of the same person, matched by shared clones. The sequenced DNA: TGTGCCAGCAGTTTCGCCGGGACAGGGGGCCACGAGCAGTACTTC. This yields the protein CASSFAGTGGHEQYF.